Each of the 16 T cell receptor beta chains below was sequenced from the same sample in a study of vaccination and CD4 T cells after COVID-19 (dated by TCRdb to the early 2020s). These receptors have no known antigen. Explained via the paper, the treatment or condition label denotes: roughly 11-day PBMC culture with coronavirus spike peptide pools or control peptides (ViraFEST assay). To prepare the library, PCR was applied. This sample was sequenced with an Illumina iSeq 100. At the Johns Hopkins FTIC core, DNA from the cultured CD4+ T cells underwent TCR sequencing with the Oncomine TCR Beta short-read assay. Through fastp at Q25 and MiXCR, TCRdb rebuilt clones from the public reads, retaining in-frame beta chains. Each CDR3 protein appears once, grouped with its most common genes and DNA. For this sample there are 11,000 to 15,000 distinct CDR3 sequences; roughly 61% appear just once. The ten largest clones capture roughly a fifth of the sample.

Sequencing was carried out using CD4+ T cells from blood, cultured in vitro. Source of these receptors: a human donor who had recovered from COVID-19.

This clonotype was seen just once. The V call is TRBV12-1, the J call TRBJ2-6; the tabulated D call, TRBD1, remains unverified against the DNA. TRBV12-1 is a listed pseudogene. CDR3 size: 17 residues. The CDR3 reads CATRRDRASSGANVLTF. Written as DNA, the CDR3 is TGTGCCACCAGAAGGGACAGGGCTAGCTCTGGGGCCAACGTCCTGACTTTC.

The chain combines TRBV20-1 with TRBJ2-5, with TRBD2 matching over 11 bases. V lost 6 bases and J lost 2; bases outside the gene matches: 17. The CDR3 covers 18 residues. The germline CDR1 and CDR2 sequences are DFQATT and SNEGSKA (reference sequence). The CDR3 DNA sequence: TGCAGTGCCAGGGGGACAGGAGGACTAGCGGGCCCACAAGAGACCCAGTACTTC. Residues: CSARGTGGLAGPQETQYF.

The chain couples TRBV12-3 or TRBV12-4 to TRBJ2-5; D may correspond to TRBD1 or TRBD2 (5 bases each). The CDR3 is 17 amino acids. With 1 base removed from V and 2 bases from J, the gap between germline ends came to 17 bases. The CDR3 bases are TGTGCCAGCAGTTTAGGGGTAGGGAGAAGGGGTCAAGAGACCCAGTACTTC. Protein sequence: CASSLGVGRRGQETQYF.

Remarks on this clonotype: It is unclear where the CDR3 begins or ends on the DNA, so no DNA is shown, and the CDR3 is as TCRdb lists it. V and J are TRBV7-7 and TRBJ1-1. The length of the CDR3 is 24 amino acids, counting both ends. Per germline, CDR1 SSHAT and CDR2 FNYEAQ (reference sequence). CDR3 protein: CASTNQTSMYLCATLLLKNTEAFF.

This chain connects TRBV19 to TRBJ1-6; 7 nucleotides line up with TRBD1. The V gene's germline CDR1 is LNHDA and CDR2 SQIVND (reference sequence). CDR3 length equals 15 residues. With V trimmed by 5 bases and J by 2 bases, 3 bases remained unmatched. CDR3 amino acids: CASSSGTAYNSPLHF. For the CDR3, the DNA is TGTGCCAGTAGTTCCGGGACAGCCTATAATTCACCCCTCCACTTT.

This clonotype is labeled medium-sized. The junction does not match germline at one end; this may be a read error. The chain joins TRBV27 to TRBJ1-2; 7 bases are shared with TRBD1. The CDR3 covers 9 residues. Germline V gene sequence: CDR1 MNHEY, CDR2 SMNVEV (reference sequence). CDR3 sequence (DNA): TGTGCCAGAAGAAGACAGGGCGCCTTC. Translating it yields CARRRQGAF.

This clonotype was recorded only once. The chain recombines TRBV5-4 with TRBJ2-7; D is unclear. Per the germline V gene, CDR1 is SGHNT and CDR2 is YYREEE (reference sequence). V was trimmed by 0 bases and J by 2 bases, leaving 15 bases between them. This CDR3 region has 16 residues. The DNA of the CDR3 is TGTGCCAGCAGCTTGGATCGGGTCAGGCCCCCCTACGAGCAGTACTTC. Translated: CASSLDRVRPPYEQYF.

The chain is built from TRBV6-1 and TRBJ2-5; D uncertain. V dropped 4 bases and J dropped 2 bases, with 14 bases sitting between them. The CDR3 consists of 15 residues. Germline V gene lookup returns CDR1 MNHNS and CDR2 SASEGT. The CDR3 nucleotides are TGTGCCAGCAGTGTAGCCCTAGTCGTACAAGAGACCCAGTACTTC. Its protein product is CASSVALVVQETQYF.

The chain uses TRBV20-1 and TRBJ2-1; no reliable D call. Germline V gene lookup returns CDR1 DFQATT and CDR2 SNEGSKA (reference sequence). CDR3 size: 14 residues. The V end lost 1 base, the J end lost 2 bases, and 9 bases lay between the germline ends. The CDR3 region has the DNA TGCAGTGCTAGAGGGTCCTATCCCTACAATGAGCAGTTCTTC. It yields the protein CSARGSYPYNEQFF.

The V call is TRBV11-3, the J call TRBJ1-1, with 12 nucleotides matching TRBD1. V shed 0 bases, J shed 3 bases, and the junction held 5 bases outside the gene matches. Germline V gene sequence: CDR1 SGHNT, CDR2 YENEEA. This CDR3 has 17 amino acids. CDR3 in amino acids: CASSLEGTGGFYTEAFF. Here the CDR3 DNA reads TGTGCCAGCAGCTTAGAGGGGACAGGGGGCTTCTACACTGAAGCTTTCTTT.

This clonotype was seen a handful of times. This chain joins TRBV11-2 and TRBJ1-2; the D is unclear. Germline CDR1 reads SGHAT; CDR2 reads FQNNGV. The CDR3 sequence is 18 residues long. Trimming removed 1 base from V and 0 bases from J, with 18 bases in between. The CDR3 here is CASSLGLLRPNTNYGYTF. The CDR3 bases are TGTGCCAGCAGCTTAGGGCTCCTCCGTCCGAATACTAACTATGGCTACACCTTC. Full variable domain (outside the CDR3, taken from reference TRBV11-2 and TRBJ1-2): EAGVAQSPRYKIIEKRQSVAFWCNPISGHATLYWYQQILGQGPKLLIQFQNNGVVDDSQLPKDRFSAERLKGVDSTLKIQPAKLEDSAVYLCASSLGLLRPNTNYGYTFGSGTRLTVV.

The V gene is TRBV27, the J gene TRBJ2-1; 7 bases agree with TRBD1. There are 16 residues in the CDR3. Unmatched junction bases numbered 5, after V lost 3 bases and J lost 0 bases. Germline V gene sequence: CDR1 MNHEY, CDR2 SMNVEV (reference sequence). The CDR3 loop is CASSLTGTSSYNEQFF. DNA for the CDR3: TGTGCCAGCAGTTTGACAGGGACCAGCTCCTACAATGAGCAGTTCTTC.

This chain links TRBV6-1 with TRBJ1-3; D gene unclear. Trimming left V 5 bases short and J 8 bases short, with 13 bases between. CDR3 length equals 13 residues. Germline assignment: CDR1 MNHNS and CDR2 SASEGT. In DNA, the CDR3 is TGTGCCAGCAGTCGTGATCCGTTGGACACCATATATTTT. Protein: CASSRDPLDTIYF.

The V and J genes are TRBV7-3 and TRBJ1-1, with 8 bases lining up with TRBD1. Germline CDR1 is SGHTA and CDR2 is FQGTGA. V trimming: 2 bases; J trimming: 1 base; junction bases outside the gene matches: 3. This CDR3 region has 15 residues. DNA of the CDR3: TGTGCCAGCAGCTTAGGAGACAGGGGGAACACTGAAGCTTTCTTT. Amino acids: CASSLGDRGNTEAFF.

There are a few counts of this clonotype. The chain recombines TRBV24-1 with TRBJ1-2; 9 bases map to TRBD1. J was trimmed by 2 bases and V by 4 bases; bases with no gene match: 4. Germline V gives CDR1 KGHDR, CDR2 SFDVKD. This CDR3 is 15 amino acids long. The CDR3 region is CATSDRTGDNYGYTF. The CDR3 DNA reads as TGTGCCACCAGTGACCGGACAGGGGACAACTATGGCTACACCTTC.

The rearrangement links TRBV6-5 to TRBJ1-1; TRBD1 is a possible D gene (6 bases). Trimming pared 4 bases from V and 3 bases from J, leaving 9 bases between. CDR3 length equals 13 residues. The germline gives CDR1 MNHEY, CDR2 SVGAGI. CDR3 in DNA: TGTGCCAGCAGTTTCGACAGGTACACTGAAGCTTTCTTT. Translating gives CASSFDRYTEAFF.